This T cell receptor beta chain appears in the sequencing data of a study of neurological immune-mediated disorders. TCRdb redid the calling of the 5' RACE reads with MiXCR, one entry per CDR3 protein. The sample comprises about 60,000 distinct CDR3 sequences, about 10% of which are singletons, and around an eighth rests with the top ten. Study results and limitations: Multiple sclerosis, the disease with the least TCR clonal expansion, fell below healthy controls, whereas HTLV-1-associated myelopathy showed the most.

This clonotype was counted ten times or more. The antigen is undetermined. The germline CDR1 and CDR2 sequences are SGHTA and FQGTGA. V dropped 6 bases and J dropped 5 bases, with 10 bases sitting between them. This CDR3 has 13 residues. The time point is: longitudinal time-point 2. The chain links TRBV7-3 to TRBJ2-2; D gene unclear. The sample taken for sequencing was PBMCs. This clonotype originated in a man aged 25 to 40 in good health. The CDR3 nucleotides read TGTGCCAGCAGGGGTGGAGAGACCGGGGAGCTGTTTTTT. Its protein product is CASRGGETGELFF.